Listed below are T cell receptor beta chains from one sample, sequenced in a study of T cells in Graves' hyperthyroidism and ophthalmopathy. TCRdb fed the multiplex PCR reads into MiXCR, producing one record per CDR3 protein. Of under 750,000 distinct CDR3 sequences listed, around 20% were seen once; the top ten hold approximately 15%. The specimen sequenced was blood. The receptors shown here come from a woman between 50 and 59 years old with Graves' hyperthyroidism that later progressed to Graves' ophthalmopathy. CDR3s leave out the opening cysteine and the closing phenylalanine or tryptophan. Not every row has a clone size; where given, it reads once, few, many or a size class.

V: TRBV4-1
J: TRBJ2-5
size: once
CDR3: ASSQGWTSGEGETQY

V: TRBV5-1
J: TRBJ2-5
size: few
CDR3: ASRAGQGQETQY

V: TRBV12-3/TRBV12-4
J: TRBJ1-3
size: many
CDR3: ASSLRRDSWSSGNTIY

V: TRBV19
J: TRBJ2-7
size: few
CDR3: ASRTSRQGGVHEQY

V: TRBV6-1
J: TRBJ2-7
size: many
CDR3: ASSASLASGGASPYEQY

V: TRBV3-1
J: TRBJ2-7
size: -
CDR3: ASSRVTGLGIYEQY

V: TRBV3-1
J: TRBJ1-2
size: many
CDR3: ASSQNRDSYGYT

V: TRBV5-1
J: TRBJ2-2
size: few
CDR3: ASSVWGTGELF

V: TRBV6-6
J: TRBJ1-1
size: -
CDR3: ASSYGEEAF

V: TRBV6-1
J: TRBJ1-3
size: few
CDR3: ASSSSGGTGNTIY

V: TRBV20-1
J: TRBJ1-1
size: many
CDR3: SARPSPGVPEAF

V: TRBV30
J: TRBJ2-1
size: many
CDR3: AWSEPGYEQF

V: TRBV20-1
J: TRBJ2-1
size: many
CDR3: SAREPGGRKYNEQF

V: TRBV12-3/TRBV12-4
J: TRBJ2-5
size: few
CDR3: ATLRRLAEETQY

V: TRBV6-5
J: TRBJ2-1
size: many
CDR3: ASSYSGENNEQF

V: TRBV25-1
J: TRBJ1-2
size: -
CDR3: ASSRDSIFGYT

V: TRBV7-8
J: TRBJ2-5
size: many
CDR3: ASSLKTPTGGGETQY

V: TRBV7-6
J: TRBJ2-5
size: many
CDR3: ASSTSGAETQY

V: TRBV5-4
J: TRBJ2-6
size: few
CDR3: ASSLLLDRGQSGANVLT

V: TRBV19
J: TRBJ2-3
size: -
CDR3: ASSMEHQRGTDTQY

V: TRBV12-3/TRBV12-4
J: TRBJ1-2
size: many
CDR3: ASSLYGADGYT

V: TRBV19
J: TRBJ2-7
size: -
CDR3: ASSIAASSSYEQY

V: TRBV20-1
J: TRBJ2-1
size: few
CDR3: SARASNEQF

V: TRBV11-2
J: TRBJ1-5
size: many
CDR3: ASSLGVTGGNQPQH

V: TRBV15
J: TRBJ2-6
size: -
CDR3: ATSRDVTGSLWANVLT

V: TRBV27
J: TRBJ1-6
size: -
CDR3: ASSLSLGTGSPLH

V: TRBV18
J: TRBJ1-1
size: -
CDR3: ASSPQVKGPNTEAF

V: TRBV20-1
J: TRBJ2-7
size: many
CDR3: SAGTRVSYEQY

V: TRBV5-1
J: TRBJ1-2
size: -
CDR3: ASSPDTYYGYT

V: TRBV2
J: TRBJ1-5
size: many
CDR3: ASSGRDSRQPQH

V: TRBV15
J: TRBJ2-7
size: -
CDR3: ATSTRTTGKKAYEQY

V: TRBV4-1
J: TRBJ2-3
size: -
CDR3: ASSHGTETITDTQY

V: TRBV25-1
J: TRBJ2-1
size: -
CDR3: ASSEYPREGSSYNEQF

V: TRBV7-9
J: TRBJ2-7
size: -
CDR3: ASGSTLTSGSLTYYEQY

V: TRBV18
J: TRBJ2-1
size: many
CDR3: ASSPQGDEQF

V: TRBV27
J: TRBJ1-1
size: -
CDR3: ASSLRDTGTRTEAF

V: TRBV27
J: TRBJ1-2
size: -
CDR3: ASSRQGPFNYGYT

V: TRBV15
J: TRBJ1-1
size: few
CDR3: ATSRDRGRDEAF

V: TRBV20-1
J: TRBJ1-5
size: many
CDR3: SASGGSQPQH

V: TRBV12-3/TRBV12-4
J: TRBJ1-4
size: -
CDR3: ASSFETGAGNEKLF

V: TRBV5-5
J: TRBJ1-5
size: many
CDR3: ASSLEPGIQPQH

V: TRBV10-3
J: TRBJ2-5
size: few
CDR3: AISSGTSGETQY

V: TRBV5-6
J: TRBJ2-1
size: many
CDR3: ASSSIAGGGFEQF

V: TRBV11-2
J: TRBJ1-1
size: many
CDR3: ASSLADRGRGTEAF

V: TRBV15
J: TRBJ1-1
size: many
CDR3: ATSRDIRGKAF

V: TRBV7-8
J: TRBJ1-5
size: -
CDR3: ASSLNPTDPYSNQPQH

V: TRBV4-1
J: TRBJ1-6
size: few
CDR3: ASSQDWGAGTLH

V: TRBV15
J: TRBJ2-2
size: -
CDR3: ATSSGRYRELF

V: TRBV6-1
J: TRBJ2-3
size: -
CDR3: ASRKGQYMLDTQY

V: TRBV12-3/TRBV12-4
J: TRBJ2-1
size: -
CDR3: ASRGDRGRDSYNEQF

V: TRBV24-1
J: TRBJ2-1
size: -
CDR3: ATSGPSTRGGVGNEQF

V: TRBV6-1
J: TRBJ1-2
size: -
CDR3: ASSEVGRAYGYT

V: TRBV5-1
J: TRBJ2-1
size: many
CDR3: ASSSILAANNEQF